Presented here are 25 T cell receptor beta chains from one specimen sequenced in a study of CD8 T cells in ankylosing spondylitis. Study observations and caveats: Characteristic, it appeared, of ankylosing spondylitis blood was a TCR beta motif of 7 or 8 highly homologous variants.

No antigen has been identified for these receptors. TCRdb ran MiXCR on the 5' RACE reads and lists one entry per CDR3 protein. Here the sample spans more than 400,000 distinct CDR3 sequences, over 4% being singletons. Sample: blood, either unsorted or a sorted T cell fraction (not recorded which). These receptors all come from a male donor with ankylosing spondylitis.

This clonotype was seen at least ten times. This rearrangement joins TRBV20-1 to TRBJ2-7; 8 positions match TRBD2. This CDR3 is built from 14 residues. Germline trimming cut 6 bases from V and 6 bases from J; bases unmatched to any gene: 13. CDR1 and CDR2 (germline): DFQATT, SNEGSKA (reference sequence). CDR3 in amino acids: CSAPNWGSGIEQYF. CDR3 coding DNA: TGCAGTGCCCCTAACTGGGGTAGCGGGATCGAGCAGTACTTC.

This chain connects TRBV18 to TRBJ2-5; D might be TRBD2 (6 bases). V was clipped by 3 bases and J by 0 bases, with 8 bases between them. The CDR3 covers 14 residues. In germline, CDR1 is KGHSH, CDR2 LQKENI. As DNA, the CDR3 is TGTGCCAGCTCACCCGGACTAAACCAAGAGACCCAGTACTTC. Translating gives CASSPGLNQETQYF.

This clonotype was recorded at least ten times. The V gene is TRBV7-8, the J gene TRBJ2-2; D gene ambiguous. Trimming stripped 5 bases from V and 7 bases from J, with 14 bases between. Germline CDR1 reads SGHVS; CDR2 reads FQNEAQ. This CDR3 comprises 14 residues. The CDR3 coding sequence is TGTGCCAGCAGCCCAGTTAAAGGAATCGGGGAGCTGTTTTTT. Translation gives CASSPVKGIGELFF. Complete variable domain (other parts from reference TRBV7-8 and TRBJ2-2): GAGVSQSPRYKVAKRGQDVALRCDPISGHVSLFWYQQALGQGPEFLTYFQNEAQLDKSGLPSDRFFAERPEGSVSTLKIQRTQQEDSAVYLCASSPVKGIGELFFGEGSRLTVL.

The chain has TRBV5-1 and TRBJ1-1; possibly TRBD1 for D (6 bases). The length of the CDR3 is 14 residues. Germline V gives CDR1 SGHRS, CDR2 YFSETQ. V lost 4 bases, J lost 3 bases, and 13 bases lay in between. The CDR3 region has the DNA TGCGCCAGCAGCCCAGGACAGCCGGACACTGAAGCTTTCTTT. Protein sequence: CASSPGQPDTEAFF. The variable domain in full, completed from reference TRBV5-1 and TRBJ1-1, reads KAGVTQTPRYLIKTRGQQVTLSCSPISGHRSVSWYQQTPGQGLQFLFEYFSETQRNKGNFPGRFSGRQFSNSRSEMNVSTLELGDSALYLCASSPGQPDTEAFFGQGTRLTVV.

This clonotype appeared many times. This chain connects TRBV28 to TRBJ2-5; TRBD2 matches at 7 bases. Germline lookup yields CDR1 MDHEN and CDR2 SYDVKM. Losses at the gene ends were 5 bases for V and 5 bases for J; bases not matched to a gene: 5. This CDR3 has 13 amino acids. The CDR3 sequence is CASSVWGGETQYF. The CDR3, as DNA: TGTGCCAGCAGTGTGTGGGGAGGGGAGACCCAGTACTTC.

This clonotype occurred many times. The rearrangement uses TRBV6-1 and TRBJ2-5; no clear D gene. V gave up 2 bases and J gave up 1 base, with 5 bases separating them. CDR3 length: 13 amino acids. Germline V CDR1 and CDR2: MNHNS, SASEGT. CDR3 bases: TGTGCCAGCAGTGAACCGAGCCAAGAGACCCAGTACTTC. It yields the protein CASSEPSQETQYF.

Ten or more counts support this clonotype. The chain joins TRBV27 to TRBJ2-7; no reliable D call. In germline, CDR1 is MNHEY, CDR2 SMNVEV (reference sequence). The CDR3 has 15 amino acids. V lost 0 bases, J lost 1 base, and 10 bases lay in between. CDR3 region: CASSLSFVPSYEQYF. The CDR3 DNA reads TGTGCCAGCAGTTTATCCTTCGTACCATCCTACGAGCAGTACTTC.

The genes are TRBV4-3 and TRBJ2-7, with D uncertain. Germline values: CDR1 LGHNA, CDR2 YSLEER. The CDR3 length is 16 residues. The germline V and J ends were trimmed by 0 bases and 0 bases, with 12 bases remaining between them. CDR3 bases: TGCGCCAGCAGCCAAGAATCTCGATCCCGCTCCTACGAGCAGTACTTC. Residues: CASSQESRSRSYEQYF.

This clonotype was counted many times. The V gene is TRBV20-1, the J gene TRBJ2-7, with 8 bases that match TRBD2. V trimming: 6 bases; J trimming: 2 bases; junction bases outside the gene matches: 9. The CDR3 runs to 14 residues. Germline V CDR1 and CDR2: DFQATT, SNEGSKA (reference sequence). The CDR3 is CSAPAGGPTYEQYF. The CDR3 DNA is TGCAGTGCCCCGGCGGGAGGACCAACCTACGAGCAGTACTTC.

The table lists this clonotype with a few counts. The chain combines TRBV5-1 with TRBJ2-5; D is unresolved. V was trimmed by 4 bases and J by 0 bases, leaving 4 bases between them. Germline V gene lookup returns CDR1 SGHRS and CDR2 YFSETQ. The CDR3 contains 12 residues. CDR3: CASSANQETQYF. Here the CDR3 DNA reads TGCGCCAGCAGCGCAAACCAAGAGACCCAGTACTTC.

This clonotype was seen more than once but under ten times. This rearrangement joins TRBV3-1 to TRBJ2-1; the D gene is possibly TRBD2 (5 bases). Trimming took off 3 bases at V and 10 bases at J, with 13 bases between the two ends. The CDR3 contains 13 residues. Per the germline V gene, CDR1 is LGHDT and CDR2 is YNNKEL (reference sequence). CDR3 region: CASSQLPGYEQFF. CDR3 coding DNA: TGTGCCAGCAGCCAGCTCCCGGGATACGAGCAGTTCTTC.

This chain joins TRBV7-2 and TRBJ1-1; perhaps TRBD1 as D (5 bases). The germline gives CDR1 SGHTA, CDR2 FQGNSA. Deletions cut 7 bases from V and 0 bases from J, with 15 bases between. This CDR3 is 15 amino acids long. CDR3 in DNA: TGTGCCAGCACCTACCTCGGGGGGATGAACACTGAAGCTTTCTTT. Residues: CASTYLGGMNTEAFF.

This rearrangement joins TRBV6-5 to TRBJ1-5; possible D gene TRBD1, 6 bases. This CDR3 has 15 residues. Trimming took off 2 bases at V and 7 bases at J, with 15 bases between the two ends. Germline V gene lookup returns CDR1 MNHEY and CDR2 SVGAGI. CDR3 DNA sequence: TGTGCCAGCAGTTACGGTACCGGGGGCGGGCAGCCCCAGCATTTT. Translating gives CASSYGTGGGQPQHF.

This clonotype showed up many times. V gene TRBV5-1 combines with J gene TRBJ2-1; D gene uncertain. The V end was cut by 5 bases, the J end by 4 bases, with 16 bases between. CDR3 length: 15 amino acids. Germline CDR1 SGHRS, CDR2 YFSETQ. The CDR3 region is CASSQTATAYNEQFF. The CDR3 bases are TGCGCCAGCAGTCAGACTGCAACAGCTTACAATGAGCAGTTCTTC.

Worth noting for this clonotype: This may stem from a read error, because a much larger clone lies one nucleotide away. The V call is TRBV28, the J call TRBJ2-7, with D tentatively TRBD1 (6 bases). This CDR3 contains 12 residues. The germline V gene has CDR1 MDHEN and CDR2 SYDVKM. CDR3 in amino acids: CGSQGTIYEQYF. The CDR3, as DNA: TGTGGCAGCCAAGGGACAATCTACGAGCAGTACTTC.

The CDR3 region is CASSGWRDSHNSPLHF. CDR3 nucleotide sequence: TGTGCCAGCAGTGGCTGGAGGGATAGCCATAATTCACCCCTCCACTTT. The chain joins TRBV25-1 to TRBJ1-6; D unresolved. Germline V gene lookup returns CDR1 MGHDK and CDR2 SYGVNS. The CDR3 extends over 16 amino acids. V lost 4 bases and J 5 bases, leaving 15 bases between the germline ends.

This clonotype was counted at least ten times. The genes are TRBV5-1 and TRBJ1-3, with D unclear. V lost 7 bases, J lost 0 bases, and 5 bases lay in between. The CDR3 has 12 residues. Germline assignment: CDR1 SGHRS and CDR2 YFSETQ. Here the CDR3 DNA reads TGCGCCAGCGGGGACTCTGGAAACACCATATATTTT. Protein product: CASGDSGNTIYF.

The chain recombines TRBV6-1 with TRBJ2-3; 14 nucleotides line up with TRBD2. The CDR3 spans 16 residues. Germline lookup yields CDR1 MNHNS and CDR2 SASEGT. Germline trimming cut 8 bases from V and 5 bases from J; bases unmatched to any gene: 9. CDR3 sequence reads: CASQTSGRAYVDTQYF. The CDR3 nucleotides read TGTGCCAGCCAGACTAGCGGGAGGGCCTACGTAGATACGCAGTATTTT.

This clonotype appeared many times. CDR3 bases: TGTGCCAGCAGTCCCTCCCCGGGACAGGGGTCCGAGGAAGCTTTCTTT. Amino acid sequence: CASSPSPGQGSEEAFF. The V gene is TRBV28, the J gene TRBJ1-1, with 10 bases matching TRBD1. V was clipped by 5 bases and J by 8 bases; unmatched bases: 14. The CDR3 covers 16 residues. The germline gives CDR1 MDHEN, CDR2 SYDVKM. The variable domain in full, completed from reference TRBV28 and TRBJ1-1, reads DVKVTQSSRYLVKRTGEKVFLECVQDMDHENMFWYRQDPGLGLRLIYFSYDVKMKEKGDIPEGYSVSREKKERFSLILESASTNQTSMYLCASSPSPGQGSEEAFFGQGTRLTVV.

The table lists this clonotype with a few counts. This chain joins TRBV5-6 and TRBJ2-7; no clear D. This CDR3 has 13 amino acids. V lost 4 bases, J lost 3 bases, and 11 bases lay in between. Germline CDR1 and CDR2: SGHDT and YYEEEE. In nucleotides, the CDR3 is TGTGCCAGCAGCCTTGGGGATCTCTACGAGCAGTACTTC. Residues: CASSLGDLYEQYF. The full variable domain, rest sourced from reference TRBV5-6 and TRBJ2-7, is DAGVTQSPTHLIKTRGQQVTLRCSPKSGHDTVSWYQQALGQGPQFIFQYYEEEERQRGNFPDRFSGHQFPNYSSELNVNALLLGDSALYLCASSLGDLYEQYFGPGTRLTVT.

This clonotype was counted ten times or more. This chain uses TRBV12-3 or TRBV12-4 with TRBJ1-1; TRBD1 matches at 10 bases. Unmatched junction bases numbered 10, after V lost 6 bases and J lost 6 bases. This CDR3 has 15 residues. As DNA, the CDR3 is TGTGCCAGCAGGCACTCCGGGACAGGGGAAGCTGAAGCTTTCTTT. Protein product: CASRHSGTGEAEAFF.

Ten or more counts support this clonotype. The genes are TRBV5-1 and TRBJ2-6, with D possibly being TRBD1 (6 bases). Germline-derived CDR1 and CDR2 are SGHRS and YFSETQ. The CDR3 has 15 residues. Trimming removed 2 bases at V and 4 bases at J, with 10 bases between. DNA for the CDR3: TGCGCCAGCAGCTTACAGGGTACCGGGGCCAACGTCCTGACTTTC. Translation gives CASSLQGTGANVLTF.

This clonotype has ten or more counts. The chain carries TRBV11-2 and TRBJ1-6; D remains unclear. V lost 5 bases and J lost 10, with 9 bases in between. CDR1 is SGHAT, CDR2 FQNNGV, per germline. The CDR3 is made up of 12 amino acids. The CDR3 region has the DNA TGTGCCAGCAGCCCGTTGGGATCACCCCTCCACTTT. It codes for CASSPLGSPLHF.

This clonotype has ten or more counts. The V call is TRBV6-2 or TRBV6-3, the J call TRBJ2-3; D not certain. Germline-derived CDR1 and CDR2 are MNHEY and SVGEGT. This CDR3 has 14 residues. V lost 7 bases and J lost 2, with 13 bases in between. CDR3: CASKKRLDTDTQYF. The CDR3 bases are TGTGCCAGCAAAAAAAGGCTAGACACAGATACGCAGTATTTT.

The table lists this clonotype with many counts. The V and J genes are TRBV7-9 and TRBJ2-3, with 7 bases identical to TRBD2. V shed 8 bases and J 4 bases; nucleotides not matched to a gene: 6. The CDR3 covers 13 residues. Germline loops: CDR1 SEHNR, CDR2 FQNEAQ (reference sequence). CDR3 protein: CASGGGYSDTQYF. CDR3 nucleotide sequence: TGTGCCAGCGGGGGGGGATACTCAGATACGCAGTATTTT.